The 15 T cell receptor beta chains given below trace back to one sample, sequenced in a study of glioma-infiltrating T cells after dendritic cell vaccination. TCRdb keeps only in-frame clones here, not all; method: immunoSEQ multiplex PCR. The data contain 70,000 to 90,000 clones, roughly four fifths of them singletons. The time point: after dendritic cell vaccination, including at tumor progression/relapse. Here the sequenced sample was blood, taken after dendritic cell vaccination. Receptors were obtained from a human donor with glioblastoma.

The chain carries TRBV28 and TRBJ1-2, with D possibly being TRBD1 (6 bases). CDR1 and CDR2 (germline): MDHEN, SYDVKM. V lost 6 bases and J lost 5, with 19 bases in between. The CDR3 consists of 15 residues. CDR3 residues: CASSPPAGGAYGYTF. The CDR3 nucleotides read TGTGCCAGCAGCCCCCCGGCGGGGGGCGCTTATGGCTACACCTTC.

This chain joins TRBV27 and TRBJ1-1, with 11 bases that match TRBD1. Germline CDR1 is MNHEY and CDR2 is SMNVEV (reference sequence). The J segment lost 1 base and the V segment lost 5 bases, leaving 6 bases of the junction unmatched. CDR3 length: 16 amino acids. DNA for the CDR3: TGTGCCAGCAGTCTCCGGGACAGGGGGACGAACACTGAAGCTTTCTTT. The encoded protein is CASSLRDRGTNTEAFF.

The chain uses TRBV4-1 and TRBJ2-1; 8 bases match TRBD1. The CDR3 has 16 residues. Germline CDR1 is MGHRA and CDR2 is YSYEKL. Unmatched junction bases numbered 6, after V lost 2 bases and J lost 3 bases. The CDR3 sequence: CASSQIAGTGYNEQFF. The DNA for the CDR3 is TGCGCCAGCAGCCAAATAGCCGGGACAGGCTACAATGAGCAGTTCTTC.

The rearrangement joins TRBV2 to TRBJ1-1; D gene uncertain. Between the trimmed V and J ends, which lost 3 bases and 2 bases, there was a span of 19 bases. Per the germline V gene, CDR1 is SNHLY and CDR2 is FYNNEI. The CDR3 extends over 17 amino acids. The CDR3 protein is CASSELRQPPTNTEAFF. The DNA of the CDR3 is TGTGCCAGCAGTGAGTTACGACAACCCCCAACTAACACTGAAGCTTTCTTT.

The genes are TRBV2 and TRBJ1-5, with 8 bases lining up with TRBD1. Trimming took 3 bases from V and 5 from J; bases not matched to a gene: 3. The CDR3 spans 14 residues. In germline, CDR1 is SNHLY, CDR2 FYNNEI. CDR3 sequence (DNA): TGTGCCAGCAGTGATAGGACAGGGTATCAGCCCCAGCATTTT. Translation gives CASSDRTGYQPQHF. The full variable domain, with the rest looked up from reference TRBV2 and TRBJ1-5, is EPEVTQTPSHQVTQMGQEVILRCVPISNHLYFYWYRQILGQKVEFLVSFYNNEISEKSEIFDDQFSVERPDGSNFTLKIRSTKLEDSAMYFCASSDRTGYQPQHFGDGTRLSIL.

In its sample, this clone was seen a few times. V gene TRBV6-1 combines with J gene TRBJ1-6, with TRBD1 as a possible D gene (5 bases). Trimming took 11 bases from V and 5 from J, leaving 13 bases between them. The CDR3 consists of 13 residues. Germline V gene sequence: CDR1 MNHNS, CDR2 SASEGT. DNA of the CDR3: TGTGCCGGGGGGGAGGGAGATAATTCACCCCTCCACTTT. Protein: CAGGEGDNSPLHF.

The chain is built from TRBV27 and TRBJ1-2, with D perhaps matching TRBD1 (6 bases). The V and J ends lost 2 bases and 4 bases respectively, with 14 bases between them. Germline-derived CDR1 and CDR2 are MNHEY and SMNVEV (reference sequence). This CDR3 contains 15 residues. The CDR3 region is CASSLTVQGGYGYTF. The CDR3 DNA reads as TGTGCCAGCAGTTTAACCGTCCAAGGGGGCTATGGCTACACCTTC.

The chain has TRBV25-1 and TRBJ1-5, with 8 bases identical to TRBD1. Unmatched junction bases numbered 13, after V lost 4 bases and J lost 2 bases. The CDR3 is 18 amino acids. CDR1 and CDR2 from the germline V gene are MGHDK and SYGVNS. The CDR3 sequence: CASSGRTGRDIGNQPQHF. The CDR3, as DNA: TGTGCCAGCAGTGGAAGGACAGGGAGGGATATTGGCAATCAGCCCCAGCATTTT. The complete variable domain, with remaining parts taken from reference TRBV25-1 and TRBJ1-5, reads EADIYQTPRYLVIGTGKKITLECSQTMGHDKMYWYQQDPGMELHLIHYSYGVNSTEKGDLSSESTVSRIRTEHFPLTLESARPSHTSQYLCASSGRTGRDIGNQPQHFGDGTRLSIL.

The rearrangement uses TRBV7-2 and TRBJ1-5, with 7 nucleotides matching TRBD1. The CDR3 loop spans 15 amino acids. J gave up 3 bases and V 2 bases, and 4 bases lay outside the gene matches. Germline CDR1 SGHTA, CDR2 FQGNSA. The CDR3 nucleotides are TGTGCCAGCAGCTTACGCGGGACAGCCAATCAGCCCCAGCATTTT. It translates to CASSLRGTANQPQHF.

The J gene is TRBJ1-4, the V gene TRBV5-5; TRBD1 matches at 7 bases. This CDR3 is built from 14 residues. J lost 8 bases, V lost 4 bases, and 8 bases had no gene match. The germline gives CDR1 SGHKS, CDR2 YYEKEE (reference sequence). The CDR3 sequence is CASSPGTAVEKLFF. The CDR3 DNA reads as TGTGCCAGCAGCCCCGGGACAGCCGTAGAAAAACTGTTTTTT.

Only a few counts were recorded for this clone. This rearrangement joins TRBV5-4 to TRBJ2-1; 7 bases fit TRBD2. The CDR3 runs to 15 residues. Germline CDR1 is SGHNT and CDR2 is YYREEE (reference sequence). J lost 9 bases, V lost 0 bases, and 9 bases had no gene match. CDR3 protein: CASSLEATSLTEQFF. In DNA, the CDR3 is TGTGCCAGCAGCTTGGAGGCGACTAGCTTGACTGAGCAGTTCTTC.

The gene calls are TRBV9 and TRBJ1-1; D may be TRBD1 (5 bases). This CDR3 is 15 amino acids long. Per germline, CDR1 SGDLS and CDR2 YYNGEE. V lost 3 bases to trimming and J lost 0 bases, with 12 bases between them. In nucleotides, the CDR3 is TGTGCCAGCAGCGCAAAGACAGATATGAACACTGAAGCTTTCTTT. As protein: CASSAKTDMNTEAFF.

The chain joins TRBV9 to TRBJ2-3; 10 nucleotides agree with TRBD2. The J segment lost 4 bases and the V segment lost 4 bases, leaving 6 bases of the junction unmatched. The CDR3 runs to 15 residues. The germline V gene has CDR1 SGDLS and CDR2 YYNGEE. The CDR3 reads CASSPPSGGADTQYF. The CDR3 DNA sequence: TGTGCCAGCAGCCCCCCGAGCGGGGGGGCAGATACGCAGTATTTT. Full variable domain (rest looked up from reference TRBV9 and TRBJ2-3): DSGVTQTPKHLITATGQRVTLRCSPRSGDLSVYWYQQSLDQGLQFLIQYYNGEERAKGNILERFSAQQFPDLHSELNLSSLELGDSALYFCASSPPSGGADTQYFGPGTRLTVL.

The chain joins TRBV6-5 to TRBJ1-1; D is uncertain. In germline, CDR1 is MNHEY, CDR2 SVGAGI. Trimming left V 0 bases short and J 3 bases short, with 8 bases between. The CDR3 consists of 14 residues. Written as DNA, the CDR3 is TGTGCCAGCAGTTACTCTGGGGAGTACACTGAAGCTTTCTTT. As protein: CASSYSGEYTEAFF.

The V call is TRBV9, the J call TRBJ1-3, with 7 bases lining up with TRBD1. The V gene's germline CDR1 is SGDLS and CDR2 YYNGEE. The CDR3 is 16 amino acids. V was clipped by 4 bases and J by 3 bases; unmatched bases: 10. In DNA form, the CDR3 reads TGTGCCAGCAGCCCGAGAGACAGGGCAAATGGAAACACCATATATTTT. Protein sequence: CASSPRDRANGNTIYF.